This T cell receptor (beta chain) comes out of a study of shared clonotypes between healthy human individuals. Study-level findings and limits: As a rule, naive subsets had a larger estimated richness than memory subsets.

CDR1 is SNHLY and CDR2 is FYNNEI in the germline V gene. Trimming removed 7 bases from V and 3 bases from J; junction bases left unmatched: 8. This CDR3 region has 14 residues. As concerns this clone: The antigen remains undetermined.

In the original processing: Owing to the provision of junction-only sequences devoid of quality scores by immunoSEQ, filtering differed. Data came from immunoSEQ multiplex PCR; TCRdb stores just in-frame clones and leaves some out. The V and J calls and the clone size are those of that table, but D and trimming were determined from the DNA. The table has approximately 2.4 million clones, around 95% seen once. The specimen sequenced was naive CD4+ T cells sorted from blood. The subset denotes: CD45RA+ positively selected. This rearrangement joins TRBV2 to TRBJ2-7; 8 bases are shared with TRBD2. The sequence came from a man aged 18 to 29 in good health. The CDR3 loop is CASIPGRGNYEQYF. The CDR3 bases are TGTGCCAGCATCCCCGGGAGGGGCAACTACGAGCAGTACTTC.